This T cell receptor beta chain stems from a study of cytomegalovirus exposure and HLA in healthy donors. Amplification used 60 Vbeta primers and 13 Jbeta primers. Only in-frame clones appear in the TCRdb table, and some are missing; sequencing was by immunoSEQ multiplex PCR. The sample includes approximately 130,000 clones, around 81% of them seen just once. Source material: PBMCs. The source is a woman in her thirties or forties in good health and CMV-seronegative.

In nucleotides, the CDR3 is TGTGCCAGCAGTGACGGAGGGGGGGACTACAATGAGCAGTTCTTC. Amino acid sequence: CASSDGGGDYNEQFF. The chain is built from TRBV6-4 and TRBJ2-1; possibly TRBD2 for D (7 bases). The V gene lost 2 bases and the J gene lost 3 bases, with 11 bases spanning the gap. Germline V gene sequence: CDR1 MRHNA, CDR2 SNTAGT. There are 15 residues in the CDR3.